This T cell receptor (beta chain) was retrieved from a study of monozygotic twins with inflammatory bowel disease. Study-wide points: Patients with IBD had less TCRbeta diversity (inverse Simpson) than their healthy co-twins.

Blood samples, whole and unsorted for T cells, yielded the isolated total RNA. In regard to this clonotype: The antigen is not known.

Total RNA input per TCR library was roughly 3,800 ng. TCRdb reprocessed the 5' RACE reads and reports one entry per CDR3 protein, with no DNA. The sample table includes approximately 210,000 distinct CDR3 sequences. Germline lookup yields CDR1 DFQATT and CDR2 SNEGSKA (reference sequence). This CDR3 spans 17 amino acids. The chain carries TRBV20-1 and TRBJ2-3; TCRdb selects TRBD2, and the lack of DNA leaves this call unchecked. Sequencing was carried out using blood. This receptor was taken from a human donor with ulcerative colitis or Crohn's disease, or a healthy co-twin of an affected twin (not recorded which). The CDR3 sequence: CSASPSLSGTSTDTQYF.